One and the same sample provided the 23 T cell receptor beta chains below, sequenced in a study of blood T cells in healthy people across ages (dated by TCRdb to the mid-2010s). Libraries came from 5' RACE. This sample was sequenced with an Illumina HiSeq 2500. A second about 7 to 11 cycle PCR used a sample-barcoded 5' primer and a J-beta primer mix. TCRdb reran the public reads through fastp at Q25 and MiXCR, keeping productive beta chains. When rows share a CDR3 protein, they turn into one entry using the most common DNA and genes. Recorded for this sample are about 670,000 distinct CDR3 sequences; approximately 40% of them occurred a single time. The top ten hold around 30% of the sample. What was sequenced was blood. These receptors were obtained from a man aged 80 or over in good health.

The rearrangement links TRBV9 to TRBJ2-1; the D is unclear. This CDR3 region has 13 residues. Trimming pared 3 bases from V and 2 bases from J, leaving 6 bases between. The germline gives CDR1 SGDLS, CDR2 YYNGEE. The CDR3: CASSAQTYNEQFF. CDR3 coding DNA: TGTGCCAGCAGCGCCCAGACCTACAATGAGCAGTTCTTC.

Of note for this clonotype: This may come from a read error, since a much larger clone is one base off. The chain couples TRBV12-5 to TRBJ2-5; 7 bases are a match to TRBD1. CDR3 length: 15 amino acids. CDR1 and CDR2 (germline): LGHNT, FRNRAP. Trimming took 3 bases from V and 11 from J; bases not matched to a gene: 15. CDR3 in DNA: TGTGCTAGTGGTTTCCAAGGGGGCGGTGTCAATGAGCAGTACTTC. It encodes CASGFQGGGVNEQYF.

CDR3 region: CASSQGESAGRMNTEAFF. The CDR3 DNA follows: TGCGCCAGCAGCCAAGGAGAGAGCGCGGGCAGAATGAACACTGAAGCTTTCTTT. This rearrangement joins TRBV4-3 to TRBJ1-1; no firm D call. Trimming stripped 1 base from V and 0 bases from J, with 18 bases between. This CDR3 is 18 amino acids long. Germline V gene lookup returns CDR1 LGHNA and CDR2 YSLEER.

The chain has TRBV15 and TRBJ1-1; 7 positions agree with TRBD1. Trimming took 3 bases from V and 7 from J; bases not matched to a gene: 11. The germline CDR1 and CDR2 sequences are LNHNV and YYDKDF (reference sequence). The CDR3 consists of 15 residues. The chain's CDR3 is CATSRAQTGTIEAFF. As DNA, the CDR3 is TGTGCCACCAGCAGGGCCCAGACAGGGACCATTGAAGCTTTCTTT.

The chain joins TRBV5-1 to TRBJ2-7, with 10 nucleotides matching TRBD2. The CDR3 is 13 amino acids. Trimming at V came to 7 bases and at J to 4 bases, leaving 5 bases not matched to a gene. Germline V gene sequence: CDR1 SGHRS, CDR2 YFSETQ. CDR3 bases: TGCGCCAGCTCTTCTAGCGGGGGATACGAGCAGTACTTC. It encodes CASSSSGGYEQYF.

This chain connects TRBV6-1 to TRBJ1-5; 12 bases are shared with TRBD1. Germline-derived CDR1 and CDR2 are MNHNS and SASEGT. Unmatched junction bases numbered 5, after V lost 6 bases and J lost 2 bases. This CDR3 spans 16 amino acids. DNA for the CDR3: TGTGCCAGCAGGGGACAGGGGGCGATTGGCAATCAGCCCCAGCATTTT. It codes for CASRGQGAIGNQPQHF.

This clonotype was seen a few times. The chain uses TRBV20-1 and TRBJ2-7, with a possible D match to TRBD2 (6 bases). The CDR3 is made up of 16 amino acids. V lost 5 bases and J 1 base, leaving 21 bases between the germline ends. Per the germline V gene, CDR1 is DFQATT and CDR2 is SNEGSKA (reference sequence). In nucleotides, the CDR3 is TGCAGTGCTCCCCTAGCTGCCTCCGGAGGGTCCTACGAGCAGTACTTC. It yields the protein CSAPLAASGGSYEQYF.

This chain joins TRBV7-2 and TRBJ1-4; no reliable D call. The CDR3 totals 15 residues. V lost 2 bases and J 4 bases, leaving 11 bases between the germline ends. Germline-derived CDR1 and CDR2 are SGHTA and FQGNSA. Here the CDR3 reads CASSLSRAINEKLFF. The CDR3 bases are TGTGCCAGCAGCTTATCACGGGCAATTAATGAAAAACTGTTTTTT.

The J gene is TRBJ1-5, the V gene TRBV11-2; D is undetermined. Deletions cut 1 base from V and 6 bases from J, with 10 bases between. The length of the CDR3 is 14 residues. Germline CDR1 SGHAT, CDR2 FQNNGV. Here the CDR3 reads CASSLGLSGQPQHF. The CDR3 DNA is TGTGCCAGCAGCTTAGGACTGTCAGGTCAGCCCCAGCATTTT.

This CDR3 reads CASSYIVLTDYQADTQYF. CDR3 bases: TGTGCCAGCAGTTATATAGTGCTAACCGACTATCAAGCAGATACGCAGTATTTT. The chain links TRBV6-2 or TRBV6-3 to TRBJ2-3; D might be TRBD2 (5 bases). The CDR3 is made up of 18 amino acids. V shed 3 bases and J shed 4 bases, with 23 bases lying between them. Germline V gene sequence: CDR1 MNHEY, CDR2 SVGEGT.

This chain uses TRBV9 with TRBJ2-1, with 9 nucleotides matching TRBD2. Trimming took 0 bases from V and 2 from J; bases not matched to a gene: 12. The length of the CDR3 is 19 residues. CDR1 is SGDLS and CDR2 is YYNGEE in the germline V gene. The CDR3 sequence: CASSVVASGTSKAYNEQFF. The CDR3 DNA follows: TGTGCCAGCAGCGTAGTGGCTAGCGGGACCTCCAAGGCCTACAATGAGCAGTTCTTC.

On this clonotype itself: This may arise from a read error, as a much more abundant clone is one base away. This chain joins TRBV29-1 and TRBJ2-7; 7 bases agree with TRBD2. The CDR3 runs to 13 residues. The germline V gene has CDR1 SQVTM and CDR2 ANQGSEA. The CDR3 reads CSVEGTRGYDQYF. DNA for the CDR3: TGCAGCGTTGAAGGGACTAGAGGCTACGATCAGTACTTC.

The chain uses TRBV7-9 and TRBJ2-3; D could derive from TRBD1 or TRBD2 (6 bases each). The CDR3 consists of 15 residues. Germline V gene data show CDR1 as SEHNR and CDR2 as FQNEAQ (reference sequence). Trimming stripped 2 bases from V and 6 bases from J, with 15 bases between. This CDR3 reads CASSLTGGPPDTQYF. DNA of the CDR3: TGTGCCAGCAGCTTAACCGGGGGCCCCCCCGATACGCAGTATTTT.

This chain connects TRBV7-2 to TRBJ2-5, with TRBD2 matching over 10 bases. The J call may be mistaken, given a closer DNA end match to TRBJ2-7. CDR3 length equals 16 residues. CDR1 and CDR2 from the germline V gene are SGHTA and FQGNSA. CDR3 sequence reads: CASSLQTSGVGYEQYF. The CDR3 DNA is TGTGCCAGCAGCTTACAAACTAGCGGGGTCGGTTACGAGCAGTACTTC.

The V and J genes are TRBV6-6 and TRBJ2-3, with 9 positions matching TRBD1. J was trimmed by 8 bases and V by 0 bases; bases with no gene match: 9. In germline, CDR1 is MNHNY, CDR2 SVGAGI (reference sequence). The CDR3 consists of 16 residues. The CDR3 spells CASSYSNRGLGGTQYF. The CDR3 DNA follows: TGTGCCAGCAGTTACTCTAACAGGGGGCTCGGAGGTACGCAGTATTTT.

The sample holds a few counts of this clonotype. In DNA form, the CDR3 reads TGTGCCAGCAGTTATGAAGTTGGGGCCAAAAACATTCAGTACTTC. Its protein is CASSYEVGAKNIQYF. The chain joins TRBV6-2 or TRBV6-3 to TRBJ2-4; unclear D gene. The CDR3 runs to 15 residues. V was cut by 3 bases and J by 1 base, with 10 bases left in between. Germline V gene lookup returns CDR1 MNHEY and CDR2 SVGEGT.

The chain is built from TRBV7-9 and TRBJ1-2, with a possible D match to TRBD1 (6 bases). Trimming stripped 5 bases from V and 8 bases from J, with 15 bases between. Germline V gene sequence: CDR1 SEHNR, CDR2 FQNEAQ (reference sequence). The CDR3 has 13 amino acids. Here the CDR3 reads CASSNKGVWGYTF. The CDR3 DNA follows: TGTGCCAGCAGCAATAAGGGGGTCTGGGGCTACACCTTC.

This clonotype was picked up a small number of times. V gene TRBV6-2 or TRBV6-3 combines with J gene TRBJ2-5, with no clear D. The V and J ends lost 2 bases and 5 bases respectively, with 9 bases between them. The CDR3 is made up of 13 amino acids. Germline V CDR1 and CDR2: MNHEY, SVGEGT. The CDR3 region is CASSYPPRETQYF. CDR3 nucleotide sequence: TGTGCCAGCAGTTACCCCCCCAGGGAGACCCAGTACTTC.

This clonotype has just a few counts. The gene calls are TRBV27 and TRBJ2-4; weak D call: TRBD2 (5 bases). The DNA end lines up better with TRBJ2-7; the J call may be wrong. Germline CDR1 reads MNHEY; CDR2 reads SMNVEV (reference sequence). The CDR3 extends over 13 amino acids. Here the CDR3 DNA reads TGTGCCAGCAGTTTCCAGGAGGTGGACGAGCAGTACTTC. Amino acid sequence: CASSFQEVDEQYF.

This clonotype came up many times. The gene calls are TRBV10-3 and TRBJ2-7; 8 bases line up with TRBD1. The germline gives CDR1 ENHRY, CDR2 SYGVKD. The CDR3 covers 16 residues. V gave up 3 bases and J gave up 1 base; unmatched junction bases: 8. CDR3 loop: CAISEPTGDRSYEQYF. CDR3 in DNA: TGTGCCATCAGTGAACCAACCGGGGACAGGTCCTACGAGCAGTACTTC.

This clonotype appeared a few times. The CDR3, as DNA: TGCAGTGCTAGAGGTTCCCCGAGGGACGAGCAGTACTTC. Protein: CSARGSPRDEQYF. This rearrangement joins TRBV20-1 to TRBJ2-7, with D perhaps TRBD2 (5 bases). Per germline, CDR1 DFQATT and CDR2 SNEGSKA (reference sequence). V lost 1 base and J 5 bases, leaving 12 bases between the germline ends. This CDR3 has 13 amino acids.

This clonotype was picked up a small number of times. The chain has TRBV9 and TRBJ2-7, with 9 bases matching TRBD1. Germline CDR1 and CDR2: SGDLS and YYNGEE. Unmatched junction bases numbered 4, after V lost 3 bases and J lost 0 bases. The CDR3 consists of 15 residues. Written as DNA, the CDR3 is TGTGCCAGCAGCGCCGGGACAGGGATCTCCTACGAGCAGTACTTC. The encoded protein is CASSAGTGISYEQYF. Full variable domain (remainder filled in from reference TRBV9 and TRBJ2-7): DSGVTQTPKHLITATGQRVTLRCSPRSGDLSVYWYQQSLDQGLQFLIQYYNGEERAKGNILERFSAQQFPDLHSELNLSSLELGDSALYFCASSAGTGISYEQYFGPGTRLTVT.

A note on this clonotype: Given a much more abundant clone one base away, this may be a read error. V usage is TRBV6-5 and J usage is TRBJ2-5; TRBD2 aligns across 7 bases. The CDR3 covers 16 residues. Unmatched junction bases numbered 6, after V lost 0 bases and J lost 2 bases. CDR1 MNHEY and CDR2 SVGAGI come from the germline V gene. The CDR3 nucleotides read TGTGCCAGCAGTTACTCGCTAGCGGCGGCACAAGAGACCCAGTACTTC. Amino acids: CASSYSLAAAQETQYF.